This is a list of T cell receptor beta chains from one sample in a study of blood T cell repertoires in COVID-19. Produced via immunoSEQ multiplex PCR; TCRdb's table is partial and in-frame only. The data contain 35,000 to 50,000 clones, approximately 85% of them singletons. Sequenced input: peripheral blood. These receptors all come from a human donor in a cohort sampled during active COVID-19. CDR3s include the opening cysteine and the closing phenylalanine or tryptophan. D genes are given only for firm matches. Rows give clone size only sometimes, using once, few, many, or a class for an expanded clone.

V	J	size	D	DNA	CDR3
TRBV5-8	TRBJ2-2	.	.	TGTGCCAGCAGCTTACAGGCCGGGTGGACCGGGGAGCTGTTTTTT	CASSLQAGWTGELFF
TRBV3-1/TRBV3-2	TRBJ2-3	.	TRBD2	TGTGCCAGCAGCCCCTTAACAGCTAGCGGGGGGTTCACAGATACGCAGTATTTT	CASSPLTASGGFTDTQYF
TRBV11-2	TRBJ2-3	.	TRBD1	TGTGCCAGCAGCTTAGGCCCGGGACAGGTTTTCACAGATACGCAGTATTTT	CASSLGPGQVFTDTQYF
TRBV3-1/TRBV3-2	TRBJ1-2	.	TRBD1	TGTGCCAGCAGCCAGCACCCAGGGGGCGCCGTAGACGGCTACACCTTC	CASSQHPGGAVDGYTF
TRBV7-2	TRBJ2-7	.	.	TGTGCCAGCAGCTACGACATCCCGGCCCTCGAGCAGTACTTC	CASSYDIPALEQYF
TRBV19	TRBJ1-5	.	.	TGTGCCAGTACCCAAATACCTCAGGGGAATCAGCCCCAGCATTTT	CASTQIPQGNQPQHF
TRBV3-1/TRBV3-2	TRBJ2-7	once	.	TGTGCCAGCAGCCAAGATGAAGCGGTCGTGAGGTACTTC	CASSQDEAVVRYF
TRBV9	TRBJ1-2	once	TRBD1	TGTGCCAGCAGCGCGGGACAGGGCGCCAACTATGGCTACACCTTC	CASSAGQGANYGYTF
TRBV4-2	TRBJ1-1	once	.	TGTGCCAGCAGCCAAGACTTCCGACAGTCGAACACTGAAGCTTTCTTT	CASSQDFRQSNTEAFF
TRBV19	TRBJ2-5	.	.	TGTGCCAGTAGTATAGCGGGGGGCGGCGGGAACCAAGAGACCCAGTACTTC	CASSIAGGGGNQETQYF
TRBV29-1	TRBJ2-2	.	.	TGCAGCGTTGCCCTCGGGGTCACCGGGGAGCTGTTTTTT	CSVALGVTGELFF